A selection of T cell receptor beta chains follows, all from one sample in a study of blood T cell repertoires in COVID-19. The assay was immunoSEQ multiplex PCR, and TCRdb's table has in-frame clones only and misses some. The sample consists of roughly 66,000 clones, 82% of them appearing once. The sequencing sample was made of peripheral blood. The origin of the receptors is a man aged 55 to 70 with acute or convalescent COVID-19. Both conserved end residues are part of each CDR3. D genes are given only for firm matches. Where a row states a size, it is once, few, many or the class of an expanded clone; other rows omit it.

V	size	J	D	CDR3	DNA
TRBV2	.	TRBJ1-6	.	CASSFPGLNSPLHF	TGTGCCAGCAGCTTTCCAGGGCTTAATTCACCCCTCCACTTT
TRBV5-4	.	TRBJ2-3	TRBD2	CASTGTSGGGVDTQYF	TGTGCCAGCACCGGGACTAGCGGGGGGGGAGTAGATACGCAGTATTTT
TRBV6-1	.	TRBJ1-6	TRBD1	CASSDKRGQGFSPLHF	TGTGCCAGCAGTGATAAGAGGGGACAGGGTTTCTCACCCCTCCACTTT
TRBV5-3	few	TRBJ1-5	TRBD1	CARGPRQGRYQPQHF	TGTGCCAGAGGCCCCCGACAGGGGAGATATCAGCCCCAGCATTTT
TRBV7-9	.	TRBJ2-3	.	CASSLGSSGFTDTQYF	TGTGCCAGCAGCTTAGGAAGTTCGGGGTTCACAGATACGCAGTATTTT
TRBV25-1	.	TRBJ1-1	.	CASSEYTGRGNTEAFF	TGTGCCAGCAGTGAATACACAGGACGTGGAAACACTGAAGCTTTCTTT
TRBV7-2	.	TRBJ2-2	.	CASSLLLGQHTGELFF	TGTGCCAGCAGCTTACTCCTAGGACAGCACACCGGGGAGCTGTTTTTT
TRBV9	medium-sized	TRBJ1-1	.	CASSVVPEQSMNTEAFF	TGTGCCAGCAGCGTAGTACCAGAACAGAGCATGAACACTGAAGCTTTCTTT
TRBV5-1	.	TRBJ2-7	.	CASSLRTSAYEQYF	TGCGCCAGCAGCTTGCGTACTTCCGCCTACGAGCAGTACTTC
TRBV5-1	.	TRBJ2-7	.	CASSAGGLYEQYF	TGCGCCAGCAGCGCTGGAGGGTTGTACGAGCAGTACTTC
TRBV29-1	.	TRBJ2-7	.	CSVVGAGGSYEQYF	TGCAGCGTTGTAGGCGCTGGCGGCTCCTACGAGCAGTACTTC
TRBV6-2/TRBV6-3	.	TRBJ1-6	.	CASSLRRGNNSPLHF	TGTGCCAGCAGTTTACGACGGGGAAATAATTCACCCCTCCACTTT
TRBV5-4	.	TRBJ1-1	.	CASSLAGQVHTEAFF	TGTGCCAGCAGCTTGGCAGGGCAGGTACACACTGAAGCTTTCTTT
TRBV4-3	.	TRBJ1-2	.	CASSQTFGREVGGYTF	TGCGCCAGCAGCCAGACTTTTGGCAGGGAGGTAGGCGGCTACACCTTC
TRBV2	.	TRBJ1-2	TRBD1	CASSVGQGINYGYTF	TGTGCCAGCAGTGTAGGACAGGGGATTAACTATGGCTACACCTTC
TRBV5-4	.	TRBJ2-5	TRBD1	CASSLSRQGETQYF	TGTGCCAGCAGCTTGAGCCGACAGGGAGAGACCCAGTACTTC
TRBV2	.	TRBJ1-1	.	CASIQTEQNTEAFF	TGTGCCAGCATCCAGACAGAACAGAACACTGAAGCTTTCTTT
TRBV5-1	.	TRBJ1-1	.	CASSSTGSDTEAFF	TGCGCCAGCAGCTCTACGGGGTCCGACACTGAAGCTTTCTTT
TRBV4-3	.	TRBJ2-7	.	CASSQDGGAVYSYEQYF	TGCGCCAGCAGCCAAGATGGGGGGGCAGTTTACTCCTACGAGCAGTACTTC
TRBV4-1	.	TRBJ1-2	.	CASSQGGAGINYGYTF	TGCGCCAGCAGCCAAGGTGGGGCAGGGATTAACTATGGCTACACCTTC
TRBV2	.	TRBJ2-2	.	CASSERQGNTGELFF	TGTGCCAGCAGTGAACGGCAGGGTAACACCGGGGAGCTGTTTTTT
TRBV5-5	.	TRBJ2-5	.	CASSLTGQKETQYF	TGTGCCAGCAGCCTCACAGGACAGAAAGAGACCCAGTACTTC
TRBV29-1	.	TRBJ1-2	TRBD1	CSGETGGNGYTF	TGCAGCGGCGAAACAGGGGGTAATGGCTACACCTTC
TRBV27	few	TRBJ2-3	TRBD1	CASSFRGPWTDTQYF	TGTGCCAGCAGTTTCAGGGGGCCCTGGACAGATACGCAGTATTTT
TRBV19	.	TRBJ1-1	.	CASSHFMNTEAFF	TGTGCCAGTAGTCACTTCATGAACACTGAAGCTTTCTTT
TRBV18	.	TRBJ1-1	.	CASSQPGAGDPGEAFF	TGTGCCAGCTCACAGCCCGGGGCAGGGGATCCCGGTGAAGCTTTCTTT
TRBV2	.	TRBJ1-5	TRBD1	CASTDRGLQPQHF	TGTGCCAGTACGGACAGGGGGCTTCAGCCCCAGCATTTT
TRBV5-1	.	TRBJ1-1	TRBD1	CASSSGQVNTEAFF	TGCGCCAGCAGCTCGGGACAGGTGAACACTGAAGCTTTCTTT
TRBV11-3	.	TRBJ1-1	.	CASSLEGWGHMNTEAFF	TGTGCCAGCAGCTTGGAGGGTTGGGGCCACATGAACACTGAAGCTTTCTTT
TRBV20-1	.	TRBJ2-1	.	CSASRSGSETNEQFF	TGCAGTGCTAGTCGTTCAGGAAGTGAGACCAATGAGCAGTTCTTC
TRBV6-5	.	TRBJ1-1	TRBD1	CASIGQGKAFF	TGTGCCAGCATCGGACAGGGAAAAGCTTTCTTT
TRBV16	.	TRBJ1-4	.	CASSQSSAGNEKLFF	TGTGCCAGCAGCCAATCATCGGCGGGTAATGAAAAACTGTTTTTT
TRBV14	few	TRBJ1-2	.	CASSQDMAANYGYTF	TGTGCCAGCAGCCAAGATATGGCGGCAAACTATGGCTACACCTTC
TRBV6-6	.	TRBJ2-5	.	CASGLRGQETQYF	TGTGCCAGCGGGCTCCGGGGACAAGAGACCCAGTACTTC
TRBV19	.	TRBJ1-5	TRBD1	CAGGRQGDQPQHF	TGTGCCGGAGGGCGACAGGGGGATCAGCCCCAGCATTTT
TRBV4-1	.	TRBJ1-4	TRBD1	CASSQEWTGRNEKLFF	TGCGCCAGCAGCCAAGAATGGACAGGTAGAAATGAAAAACTGTTTTTT
TRBV4-1	.	TRBJ2-1	TRBD1	CASTAGTGRNEQFF	TGCGCCAGCACCGCCGGGACAGGGAGGAATGAGCAGTTCTTC
TRBV6-5	once	TRBJ2-7	TRBD1	CASSYRQGPEQYF	TGTGCCAGCAGTTACCGACAGGGTCCGGAGCAGTACTTC
TRBV29-1	.	TRBJ2-2	.	CSVEVTGFPGAGELFF	TGCAGCGTTGAAGTCACAGGTTTTCCCGGCGCCGGGGAGCTGTTTTTT
TRBV11-2	.	TRBJ1-3	TRBD1	CASSQEGAGGNTIYF	TGTGCCAGCAGCCAAGAGGGGGCAGGAGGAAACACCATATATTTT
TRBV4-3	.	TRBJ2-7	TRBD1	CASSQDIARTGSYEQYF	TGCGCCAGCAGCCAAGACATAGCCAGGACAGGGTCCTACGAGCAGTACTTC
TRBV7-2	.	TRBJ1-2	.	CASSLDRGGYTF	TGTGCCAGCAGCTTAGACCGGGGTGGCTACACCTTC
TRBV15	few	TRBJ1-4	.	CATSRGGVGEKLFF	TGTGCCACCAGCAGAGGGGGGGTTGGTGAAAAACTGTTTTTT
TRBV2	.	TRBJ1-5	.	CASSDRGGVNQPQHF	TGTGCCAGCAGTGATCGGGGGGGGGTCAATCAGCCCCAGCATTTT
TRBV12-3/TRBV12-4	.	TRBJ1-2	.	CASSFRSEGGYTF	TGTGCCAGCAGTTTTCGTTCGGAGGGCGGCTACACCTTC
TRBV5-4	.	TRBJ2-1	TRBD1	CASSRDRASYNEQFF	TGTGCCAGCAGCCGGGACAGGGCCTCCTACAATGAGCAGTTCTTC
TRBV11-2	.	TRBJ1-2	TRBD1	CASSLVTGGGDYGYTF	TGTGCCAGCAGCTTAGTCACAGGGGGTGGGGACTATGGCTACACCTTC
TRBV12-3/TRBV12-4	.	TRBJ1-2	TRBD1	CASSRDRSYGYTF	TGTGCCAGCAGCAGGGACAGGAGCTATGGCTACACCTTC
TRBV4-3	.	TRBJ1-1	.	CASSLAIGAVNTEAFF	TGCGCCAGCAGCCTAGCAATAGGGGCAGTGAACACTGAAGCTTTCTTT
TRBV7-9	.	TRBJ1-3	.	CASSQGQGNTIYF	TGTGCCAGCAGCCAAGGACAGGGAAACACCATATATTTT
TRBV3-1/TRBV3-2	.	TRBJ2-7	TRBD1	CASSYGQAVSYEQYF	TGTGCCAGCAGCTACGGACAGGCGGTCTCCTACGAGCAGTACTTC